This passage covers 7 T cell receptor beta chains from one sample sequenced in a study of blood T cell repertoires in COVID-19. Assay: immunoSEQ multiplex PCR; the TCRdb copy retains only in-frame clones and omits some. The data show over 300,000 clones, about 88% seen once. The sequencing sample was made of PBMCs or T cells enriched from blood (not recorded which). These receptors were taken from a woman aged 40 to 50 who had recovered from COVID-19.

The chain uses TRBV4-3 and TRBJ2-7, with 8 bases matching TRBD2. The CDR3 has 16 residues. CDR1 is LGHNA and CDR2 is YSLEER in the germline V gene. With 0 bases clipped from V and 4 bases from J, the junction kept 8 bases outside the gene matches. CDR3 sequence (DNA): TGCGCCAGCAGCCAAGATCGGTTAGCGGGGATGTACGAGCAGTACTTC. Translating gives CASSQDRLAGMYEQYF.

The chain combines TRBV6-5 with TRBJ1-6, with D tentatively TRBD1 (5 bases). The CDR3 totals 16 residues. V was clipped by 0 bases and J by 9 bases, with 15 bases between them. Per the germline V gene, CDR1 is MNHEY and CDR2 is SVGAGI. The DNA of the CDR3 is TGTGCCAGCAGTTACTCGCGGGACTCCGACGGTTCACCCCTCCACTTT. Its translation is CASSYSRDSDGSPLHF.

This clone was counted between two and nine times. The chain carries TRBV7-6 and TRBJ1-2, with 8 bases that match TRBD1. V shed 1 base, J shed 0 bases, and the junction held 10 bases outside the gene matches. Germline V gene sequence: CDR1 SGHVS, CDR2 FNYEAQ. The CDR3 contains 18 residues. The CDR3 here is CASSLVSGQGNSNYGYTF. The CDR3 bases are TGTGCCAGCAGCTTAGTGTCCGGACAGGGCAATTCTAACTATGGCTACACCTTC. Based on the CDR3 plus reference TRBV7-6 and TRBJ1-2, the full variable domain is GAGVSQSPRYKVTKRGQDVALRCDPISGHVSLYWYRQALGQGPEFLTYFNYEAQQDKSGLPNDRFSAERPEGSISTLTIQRTEQRDSAMYRCASSLVSGQGNSNYGYTFGSGTRLTVV.

The chain joins TRBV4-2 to TRBJ2-7; possible D gene TRBD2, 6 bases. The ends were cut back, 0 bases at V and 4 bases at J, with 19 bases in the middle. CDR1 is LGHNA and CDR2 is YNFKEQ in the germline V gene. The CDR3 runs to 17 residues. CDR3: CASSQDRAGTLGYEQYF. CDR3 sequence (DNA): TGTGCCAGCAGCCAAGATCGGGCGGGAACGCTAGGTTACGAGCAGTACTTC.

This clone was seen just once. V gene TRBV12-1 combines with J gene TRBJ2-1; TRBD2 is the table's D call and was not checked against the DNA. TRBV12-1 represents a pseudogene. CDR3 size: 18 residues. The CDR3 DNA follows: TGTGCCAGAAAACCGGGACTAGCGGGGCGAATCACCTACAATGAGCAGTTCTTC. This codes for CARKPGLAGRITYNEQFF.

The rearrangement links TRBV7-3 to TRBJ2-2, with D perhaps matching TRBD2 (6 bases). The CDR3 runs to 14 residues. Germline values: CDR1 SGHTA, CDR2 FQGTGA. The ends were cut back, 7 bases at V and 5 bases at J, with 14 bases in the middle. The chain's CDR3 is CASMRGAGTGELFF. As DNA, the CDR3 is TGTGCCAGCATGAGAGGGGCGGGGACCGGGGAGCTGTTTTTT.

V gene TRBV2 combines with J gene TRBJ2-5; 9 bases map to TRBD1. This CDR3 contains 14 residues. CDR1 is SNHLY and CDR2 is FYNNEI in the germline V gene. Trimming cost V 6 bases and J 1 base; bases outside gene matches: 3. This chain's CDR3 is CASRGQGPQETQYF. The CDR3 bases are TGTGCCAGCAGAGGACAGGGGCCCCAAGAGACCCAGTACTTC.